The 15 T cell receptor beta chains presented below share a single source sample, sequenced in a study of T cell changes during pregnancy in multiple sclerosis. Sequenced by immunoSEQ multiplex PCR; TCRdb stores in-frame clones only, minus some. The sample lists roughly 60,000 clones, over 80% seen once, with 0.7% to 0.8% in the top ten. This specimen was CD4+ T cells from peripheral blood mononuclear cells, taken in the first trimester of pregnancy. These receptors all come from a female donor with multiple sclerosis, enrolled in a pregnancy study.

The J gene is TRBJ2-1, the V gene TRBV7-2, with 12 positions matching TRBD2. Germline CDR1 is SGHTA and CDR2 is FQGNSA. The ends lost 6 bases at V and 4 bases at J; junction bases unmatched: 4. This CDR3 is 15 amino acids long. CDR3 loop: CASSITSGGYNEQFF. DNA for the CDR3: TGTGCCAGCAGTATAACTAGCGGGGGGTACAATGAGCAGTTCTTC.

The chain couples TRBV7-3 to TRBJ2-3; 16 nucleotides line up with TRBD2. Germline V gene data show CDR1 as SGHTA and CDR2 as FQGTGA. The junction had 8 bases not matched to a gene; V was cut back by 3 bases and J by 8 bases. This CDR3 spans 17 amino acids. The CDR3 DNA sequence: TGTGCCAGCAGCTTCGGGACTAGCGGGGGGGCGGGAGGTACGCAGTATTTT. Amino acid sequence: CASSFGTSGGAGGTQYF.

CDR3 nucleotides: TGTGCCAGCAGCTTAGGAGGGACAGGGGGCGTTCGGGCCGGTGGCTACACCTTC. Protein sequence: CASSLGGTGGVRAGGYTF. J is TRBJ1-2 and V is TRBV7-2, with 12 bases aligning to TRBD1. CDR3 size: 18 residues. Per the germline V gene, CDR1 is SGHTA and CDR2 is FQGNSA. V was pared by 1 base and J by 7 bases, with 13 bases of the junction left unmatched.

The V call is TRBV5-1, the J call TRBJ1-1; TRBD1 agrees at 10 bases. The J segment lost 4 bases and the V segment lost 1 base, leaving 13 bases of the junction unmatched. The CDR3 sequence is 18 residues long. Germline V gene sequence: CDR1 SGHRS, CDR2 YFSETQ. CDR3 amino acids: CASSLLVLGQGEGTEAFF. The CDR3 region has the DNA TGCGCCAGCAGCTTGTTAGTTCTCGGACAGGGGGAAGGCACTGAAGCTTTCTTT.

The CDR3 nucleotides read TGTGCCAGCAGTTCTCGATGGACAGCCCGAGCTCCCCTCCACTTT. Translating it yields CASSSRWTARAPLHF. This chain links TRBV25-1 with TRBJ1-6, with D perhaps TRBD1 (6 bases). Trimming took 5 bases from V and 13 from J, leaving 21 bases between them. Germline V gene data show CDR1 as MGHDK and CDR2 as SYGVNS. The CDR3 contains 15 residues. The full variable domain, completed using reference TRBV25-1 and TRBJ1-6, is EADIYQTPRYLVIGTGKKITLECSQTMGHDKMYWYQQDPGMELHLIHYSYGVNSTEKGDLSSESTVSRIRTEHFPLTLESARPSHTSQYLCASSSRWTARAPLHFGNGTRLTVT.

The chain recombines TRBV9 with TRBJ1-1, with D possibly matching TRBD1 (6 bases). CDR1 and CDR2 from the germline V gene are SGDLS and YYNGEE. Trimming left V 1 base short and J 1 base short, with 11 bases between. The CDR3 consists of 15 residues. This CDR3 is CASSVTDRPNTEAFF. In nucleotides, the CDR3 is TGTGCCAGCAGCGTAACGGACAGACCGAACACTGAAGCTTTCTTT.

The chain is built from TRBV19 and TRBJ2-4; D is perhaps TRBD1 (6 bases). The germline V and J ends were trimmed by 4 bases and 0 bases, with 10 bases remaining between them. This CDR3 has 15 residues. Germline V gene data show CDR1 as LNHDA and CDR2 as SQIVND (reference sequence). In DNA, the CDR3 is TGTGCCAGTAGTAGACCGACAGGAGCCAAAAACATTCAGTACTTC. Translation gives CASSRPTGAKNIQYF.

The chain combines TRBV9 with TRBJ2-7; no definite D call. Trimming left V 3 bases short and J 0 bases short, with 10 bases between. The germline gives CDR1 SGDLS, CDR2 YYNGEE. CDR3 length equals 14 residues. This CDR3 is CASSERFSSYEQYF. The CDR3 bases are TGTGCCAGCAGCGAGCGTTTTAGCTCCTACGAGCAGTACTTC.

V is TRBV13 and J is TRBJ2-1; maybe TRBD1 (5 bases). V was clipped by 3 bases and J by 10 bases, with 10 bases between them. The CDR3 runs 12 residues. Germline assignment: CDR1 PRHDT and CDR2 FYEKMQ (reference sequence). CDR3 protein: CASSFRVGEQFF. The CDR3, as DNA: TGTGCCAGCAGCTTCAGGGTCGGGGAGCAGTTCTTC.

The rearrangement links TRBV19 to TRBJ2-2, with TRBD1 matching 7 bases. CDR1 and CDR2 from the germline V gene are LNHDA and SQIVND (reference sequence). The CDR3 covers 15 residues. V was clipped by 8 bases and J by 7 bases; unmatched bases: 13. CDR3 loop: CASARGAGGSGELFF. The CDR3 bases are TGTGCCAGTGCTAGAGGGGCAGGGGGAAGCGGGGAGCTGTTTTTT.

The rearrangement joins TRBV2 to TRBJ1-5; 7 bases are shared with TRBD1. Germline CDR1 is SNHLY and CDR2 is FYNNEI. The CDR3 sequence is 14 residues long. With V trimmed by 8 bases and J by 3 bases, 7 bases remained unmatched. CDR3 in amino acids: CASYRDSVNQPQHF. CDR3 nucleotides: TGTGCCAGCTACAGGGACAGTGTCAATCAGCCCCAGCATTTT.

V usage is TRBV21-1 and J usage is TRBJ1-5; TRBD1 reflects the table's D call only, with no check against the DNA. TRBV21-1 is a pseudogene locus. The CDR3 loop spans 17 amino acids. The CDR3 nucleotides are TGTGCCAGCAGCACCCTACAGGGGTCGCAGGAATCTCAGCCCCAGCATTTT. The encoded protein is CASSTLQGSQESQPQHF.

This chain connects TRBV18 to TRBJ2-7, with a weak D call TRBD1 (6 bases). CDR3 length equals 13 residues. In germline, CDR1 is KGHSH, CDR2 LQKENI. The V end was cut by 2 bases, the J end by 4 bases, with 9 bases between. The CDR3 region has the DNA TGTGCCAGCTCACCAGGGGGCTCGTACGAGCAGTACTTC. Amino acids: CASSPGGSYEQYF. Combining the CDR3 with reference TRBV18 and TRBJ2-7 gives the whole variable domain NAGVMQNPRHLVRRRGQEARLRCSPMKGHSHVYWYRQLPEEGLKFMVYLQKENIIDESGMPKERFSAEFPKEGPSILRIQQVVRGDSAAYFCASSPGGSYEQYFGPGTRLTVT.

The CDR3 DNA reads as TGTGCCAGTAGTATAACGACAGGGAAAAACATTCAGTACTTC. Translating gives CASSITTGKNIQYF. V is TRBV19 and J is TRBJ2-4, with 7 bases lining up with TRBD1. After removal of 2 bases from V and 4 bases from J, the junction contained 2 bases not matched to a gene. This CDR3 contains 14 residues. From germline, CDR1 is LNHDA and CDR2 SQIVND (reference sequence).

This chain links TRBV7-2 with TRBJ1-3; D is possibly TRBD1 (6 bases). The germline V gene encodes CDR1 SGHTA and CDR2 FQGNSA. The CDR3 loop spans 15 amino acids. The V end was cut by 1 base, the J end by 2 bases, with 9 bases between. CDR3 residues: CASSLVAGAGNTIYF. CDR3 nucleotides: TGTGCCAGCAGCTTAGTGGCAGGGGCTGGAAACACCATATATTTT.